These 7 T cell receptor beta chains share one sample of origin, sequenced in a study of technical replicates of blood from a handful of donors. Only in-frame clones appear in the TCRdb table, and some are missing; sequencing was by immunoSEQ multiplex PCR. In the table there are 75,000 to 100,000 clones, approximately 96% of which are singletons. Sequencing was carried out using T cells isolated from PBMCs. The receptors derive from a human donor in good health.

V is TRBV6-5 and J is TRBJ2-7; 7 nucleotides match TRBD2. The junction had 5 bases not matched to a gene; V was cut back by 0 bases and J by 3 bases. Germline-derived CDR1 and CDR2 are MNHEY and SVGAGI. There are 15 residues in the CDR3. The CDR3 spells CASSYSGTTFYEQYF. The CDR3 nucleotides are TGTGCCAGCAGTTACTCAGGGACTACCTTCTACGAGCAGTACTTC.

The rearrangement links TRBV5-4 to TRBJ2-7; TRBD2 agrees at 7 bases. Germline assignment: CDR1 SGHNT and CDR2 YYREEE (reference sequence). V lost 1 base to trimming and J lost 4 bases; unmatched junction nucleotides: 8. The CDR3 contains 15 residues. The DNA for the CDR3 is TGTGCCAGCAGCTTGTACGGGGGAGGGCCATACGAGCAGTACTTC. Encoded protein: CASSLYGGGPYEQYF.

This chain uses TRBV29-1 with TRBJ2-1; tentative D call: TRBD1 (5 bases). Trimming removed 4 bases from V and 2 bases from J, with 12 bases in between. CDR1 and CDR2 from the germline V gene are SQVTM and ANQGSEA. The CDR3 has 14 amino acids. The CDR3: CSVVPRVAYNEQFF. In DNA form, the CDR3 reads TGCAGCGTTGTACCCAGGGTCGCCTACAATGAGCAGTTCTTC.

The genes are TRBV30 and TRBJ1-3; D unclear. Germline values: CDR1 GTSNPN, CDR2 SVGIG (reference sequence). The CDR3 covers 12 residues. Trimming stripped 2 bases from V and 3 bases from J, with 5 bases between. The CDR3 region has the DNA TGTGCCTGGAGTTCGAGTGGAAACACCATATATTTT. This codes for CAWSSSGNTIYF. Looking up the rest from reference TRBV30 and TRBJ1-3 gives the full variable domain: SQTIHQWPATLVQPVGSPLSLECTVEGTSNPNLYWYRQAAGRGLQLLFYSVGIGQISSEVPQNLSASRPQDRQFILSSKKLLLSDSGFYLCAWSSSGNTIYFGEGSWLTVV.

This clone was seen more than once but under ten times. V gene TRBV30 combines with J gene TRBJ1-5; 9 nucleotides match TRBD1. The germline V gene has CDR1 GTSNPN and CDR2 SVGIG (reference sequence). With 2 bases clipped from V and 5 bases from J, the junction kept 1 base outside the gene matches. This CDR3 is built from 13 residues. This CDR3 reads CAWSRQGDQPQHF. The CDR3 bases are TGTGCCTGGAGTAGACAGGGGGATCAGCCCCAGCATTTT. The entire variable domain, with the rest obtained from reference TRBV30 and TRBJ1-5, is as follows: SQTIHQWPATLVQPVGSPLSLECTVEGTSNPNLYWYRQAAGRGLQLLFYSVGIGQISSEVPQNLSASRPQDRQFILSSKKLLLSDSGFYLCAWSRQGDQPQHFGDGTRLSIL.

The chain employs TRBV5-4 and TRBJ2-7; TRBD1 matches at 9 bases. V lost 7 bases, J lost 6 bases, and 5 bases stayed unmatched. The germline CDR1 and CDR2 sequences are SGHNT and YYREEE (reference sequence). The CDR3 loop spans 12 amino acids. CDR3 region: CASSGQGLEQYF. The DNA for the CDR3 is TGTGCCAGCTCGGGACAGGGCCTCGAGCAGTACTTC.

The chain has TRBV30 and TRBJ1-2, with D perhaps matching TRBD1 (5 bases). This CDR3 has 12 amino acids. Germline V gene data show CDR1 as GTSNPN and CDR2 as SVGIG (reference sequence). With 2 bases removed from V and 1 base from J, the gap between germline ends came to 5 bases. In DNA form, the CDR3 reads TGTGCCTGGAGTCAGGGTAACTATGGCTACACCTTC. Translating it yields CAWSQGNYGYTF.